These T cell receptor beta chains were read from a single sample in a study of beta chain features in type 1 diabetes. Using immunoSEQ multiplex PCR, the repertoire was profiled, and TCRdb retains in-frame clones only, with some absent. The table includes 640,000 or so clones, about 14% detected once. The sequenced material came from naive CD4+ T cells from blood. The receptors stem from a man between 18 and 35 years old with type 1 diabetes. CDR3s leave out the opening cysteine and the closing phenylalanine or tryptophan. The order of the fields is D gene, J gene, clone size, V gene, CDR3 protein. A D gene is named only where the DNA matches it firmly. Size is omitted from some rows. Given values are once, few, many or a class for expanded clones.

. TRBJ1-1 few TRBV27 ASSLGRNTEAF
. TRBJ1-5 . TRBV30 AWSEGRGNQPQH
. TRBJ1-5 . TRBV2 ASRSTWGIRSNQPQH
. TRBJ2-3 few TRBV6-5 ASSNRRDTQY
. TRBJ2-7 . TRBV5-1 ASSLGGQFYEQY
TRBD2 TRBJ2-1 . TRBV7-7 ASSWGTSGRAGDEQF
TRBD2 TRBJ2-5 . TRBV4-2 ASSQVAGGAGRETQY
. TRBJ1-2 . TRBV9 ASSTAGSGYT
TRBD2 TRBJ2-7 few TRBV18 ASSPGGRATYEQY
. TRBJ2-7 many TRBV5-1 ASSLEYEQY
. TRBJ2-7 . TRBV9 ASNFVEQY
TRBD2 TRBJ2-1 . TRBV6-4 ASSQLAGVGEQF
. TRBJ2-3 few TRBV9 ASSVVDLGTQY
. TRBJ1-5 few TRBV15 ATSFGQTYQPQH
. TRBJ2-5 few TRBV14 ASSQDMQGRKAQY
. TRBJ2-3 . TRBV6-1 ASSEVLAVIRGDTQY
. TRBJ2-5 few TRBV9 ASSGARDIQETQY
TRBD2 TRBJ2-1 . TRBV7-7 ASSPGLARSHEQF
. TRBJ2-5 . TRBV5-6 ASSKEETQY
. TRBJ1-3 few TRBV30 AWSGTPGNTIY
TRBD1 TRBJ1-2 few TRBV4-1 ASSRDSPANYGYT
. TRBJ1-1 few TRBV9 ASSVSRNTEAF
. TRBJ1-1 few TRBV7-9 ASSLETENTEAF
. TRBJ2-7 few TRBV4-2 ASSQDAGLYEQY
TRBD2 TRBJ2-5 . TRBV15 ATSRDLGAGTRAQY
. TRBJ2-5 . TRBV7-2 ASSLGEETQY
. TRBJ1-4 once TRBV6-1 ASSKDGRKEKLF
. TRBJ1-6 . TRBV15 ATSREEGSPLH
TRBD2 TRBJ2-7 . TRBV30 AWSVSLAGVTQQY
. TRBJ1-2 few TRBV25-1 ASSEYREGYT
TRBD1 TRBJ2-2 . TRBV11-2 ASSLSLGTVNTGELF
. TRBJ2-7 few TRBV18 ASSRSDSTIYEQY
TRBD2 TRBJ2-1 few TRBV5-6 ASSFPAGEGNEQF
. TRBJ1-5 . TRBV7-9 ASSLEGGGNQPQH
. TRBJ2-1 . TRBV7-2 ASSLELYNEQF
. TRBJ2-3 . TRBV7-9 ASSSRGAAVAGDTQY
. TRBJ2-6 . TRBV5-1 ASSEPGIWANVLT
. TRBJ1-4 few TRBV30 AWSVLGSRDEKLF
. TRBJ2-7 few TRBV28 ASSFGGLVGQY
TRBD2 TRBJ2-5 . TRBV28 ASGPRLAGDPVGETQY
. TRBJ2-7 . TRBV28 ASVRDNSYEQY
. TRBJ1-2 few TRBV30 AWSYGYGYT
. TRBJ2-7 . TRBV18 ASSPLTYEQY
TRBD2 TRBJ2-7 . TRBV7-2 ASSRERGGDEQY
. TRBJ2-4 few TRBV18 ASSPGQINIQY
. TRBJ2-2 few TRBV7-2 ASSLSDSHTGELF
TRBD1 TRBJ1-5 few TRBV30 AWSLSTGSWNQPQH
TRBD2 TRBJ2-7 . TRBV7-2 ASLRVAGLYEQY
. TRBJ1-5 . TRBV7-2 ASSLGVGNQPQH
. TRBJ2-7 . TRBV15 ATSGRQASYEQY
TRBD1 TRBJ1-5 . TRBV15 ATSRDWAGGQPQH
TRBD1 TRBJ2-3 few TRBV7-2 ASSSRRGRPDTQY
. TRBJ1-6 . TRBV27 ASSSDSIFRSPLH
TRBD1 TRBJ2-1 few TRBV4-3 ASSPGTGVNEQF